A selection of T cell receptor beta chains follows, all from one sample in a study of CD8+ T cells in alopecia areata. Produced via immunoSEQ multiplex PCR; TCRdb's table is partial and in-frame only. In the table there are 200,000 to 250,000 clones, more than 45% of which are singletons. The material was CD4+ T cells sorted from blood, obtained at week 4, from a patient treated with tofacitinib. The receptor set was obtained from a human donor with alopecia areata. Each CDR3 is given with its conserved first and last residue. The D gene is left open where the match is weak. Not all rows give a size; the values are once, few, many and, for expanded clones, a class.

CDR3: CASSQDIVGSYGYTF; DNA: TGTGCCAGCAGCCAAGATATCGTCGGGTCCTATGGCTACACCTTC; J: TRBJ1-2; size: .; V: TRBV14; D: .
CDR3: CASSQQGERADEQYF; DNA: TGCGCCAGCAGCCAACAGGGGGAGAGGGCGGACGAGCAGTACTTC; J: TRBJ2-7; size: few; V: TRBV4-3; D: TRBD1
CDR3: CASSKGAGGYTF; DNA: TGTGCCAGCAGCAAAGGTGCCGGTGGCTACACCTTC; J: TRBJ1-2; size: few; V: TRBV21-1; D: .
CDR3: CASSLGAVNEKLFF; DNA: TGTGCCAGCAGCTTGGGGGCCGTTAATGAAAAACTGTTTTTT; J: TRBJ1-4; size: many; V: TRBV5-6; D: .
CDR3: CASSRRRGGNNTEAFF; DNA: TGTGCCAGCAGCCGCCGGCGCGGAGGTAACAACACTGAAGCTTTCTTT; J: TRBJ1-1; size: .; V: TRBV7-9; D: .
CDR3: CATSTRTGGRETQYF; DNA: TGTGCCACCAGCACCAGGACAGGGGGCAGGGAGACCCAGTACTTC; J: TRBJ2-5; size: .; V: TRBV15; D: TRBD1
CDR3: CAWSPGSANTGELFF; DNA: TGTGCCTGGAGCCCCGGCAGCGCGAACACCGGGGAGCTGTTTTTT; J: TRBJ2-2; size: .; V: TRBV30; D: .
CDR3: CAWAHTDTAQYF; DNA: TGTGCCTGGGCCCATACAGATACGGCCCAGTACTTC; J: TRBJ2-5; size: once; V: TRBV30; D: .
CDR3: CASRKASGGHMTDTQYF; DNA: TGTGCCAGCAGGAAGGCTAGCGGGGGGCATATGACAGATACGCAGTATTTT; J: TRBJ2-3; size: .; V: TRBV2; D: TRBD2
CDR3: CASSPLVTGANVLTF; DNA: TGTGCCAGCTCACCCCTTGTGACTGGGGCCAACGTCCTGACTTTC; J: TRBJ2-6; size: few; V: TRBV18; D: .
CDR3: CASTPGEVSRLNTEAFF; DNA: TGCGCCAGCACTCCCGGGGAGGTCAGTCGGCTGAACACTGAAGCTTTCTTT; J: TRBJ1-1; size: .; V: TRBV5-1; D: .
CDR3: CASSTLGMNTEAFF; DNA: TGTGCCAGCAGTACTTTGGGGATGAACACTGAAGCTTTCTTT; J: TRBJ1-1; size: few; V: TRBV7-3; D: .
CDR3: CAWSGERDQPQHF; DNA: TGTGCCTGGAGTGGGGAGAGGGATCAGCCCCAGCATTTT; J: TRBJ1-5; size: few; V: TRBV30; D: .
CDR3: CAWTPKETQYF; DNA: TGTGCCTGGACGCCAAAAGAGACCCAGTACTTC; J: TRBJ2-5; size: .; V: TRBV30; D: .
CDR3: CSAKTGMDTEAFF; DNA: TGCAGCGCTAAAACAGGGATGGACACTGAAGCTTTCTTT; J: TRBJ1-1; size: .; V: TRBV29-1; D: .
CDR3: CSVQRGDPTGELFF; DNA: TGCAGCGTCCAGCGGGGGGACCCCACCGGGGAGCTGTTTTTT; J: TRBJ2-2; size: .; V: TRBV29-1; D: TRBD2
CDR3: CASSLGDRGDYTF; DNA: TGTGCCAGCTCACTAGGGGACAGGGGAGACTACACCTTC; J: TRBJ1-2; size: few; V: TRBV18; D: TRBD1
CDR3: CASSMTARDYGYTF; DNA: TGTGCCAGTAGTATGACGGCCCGAGACTATGGCTACACCTTC; J: TRBJ1-2; size: .; V: TRBV19; D: .
CDR3: CASSSRGQETQYF; DNA: TGTGCCAGCAGCTCAAGGGGACAAGAGACCCAGTACTTC; J: TRBJ2-5; size: .; V: TRBV7-7; D: .
CDR3: CSAATGGHTEAFF; DNA: TGCAGCGCTGCGACAGGGGGTCACACTGAAGCTTTCTTT; J: TRBJ1-1; size: once; V: TRBV29-1; D: TRBD1
CDR3: CASSLGQGNSPLHF; DNA: TGCGCCAGCAGCTTGGGGCAGGGGAACTCACCCCTCCACTTT; J: TRBJ1-6; size: once; V: TRBV5-1; D: .
CDR3: CSVGDKNQPQHF; DNA: TGCAGCGTTGGGGACAAAAATCAGCCCCAGCATTTT; J: TRBJ1-5; size: few; V: TRBV29-1; D: .
CDR3: CATDRRQETQYF; DNA: TGTGCCACCGACCGCCGACAAGAGACCCAGTACTTC; J: TRBJ2-5; size: once; V: TRBV6-1; D: .
CDR3: CASSPPSYEQYF; DNA: TGTGCCAGCAGCCCCCCCTCCTACGAGCAGTACTTC; J: TRBJ2-7; size: .; V: TRBV11-2; D: .
CDR3: CASGLGGNSPLHF; DNA: TGTGCTAGTGGTTTGGGGGGGAATTCACCCCTCCACTTT; J: TRBJ1-6; size: few; V: TRBV12-5; D: .
CDR3: CASTILPGETQYF; DNA: TGTGCCAGCACTATACTCCCAGGGGAGACCCAGTACTTC; J: TRBJ2-5; size: .; V: TRBV11-2; D: .
CDR3: CASSPGWVEAFF; DNA: TGTGCCAGCAGCCCAGGATGGGTTGAAGCTTTCTTT; J: TRBJ1-1; size: .; V: TRBV2; D: .
CDR3: CATETGGEVYGYTF; DNA: TGTGCCACAGAGACAGGGGGCGAGGTTTATGGCTACACCTTC; J: TRBJ1-2; size: many; V: TRBV7-9; D: TRBD1
CDR3: CSVSWGGTEAFF; DNA: TGCAGCGTTTCATGGGGGGGGACTGAAGCTTTCTTT; J: TRBJ1-1; size: .; V: TRBV29-1; D: .
CDR3: CAWSRTSGRSDTQYF; DNA: TGTGCCTGGAGTCGAACTAGCGGAAGGTCAGATACGCAGTATTTT; J: TRBJ2-3; size: few; V: TRBV30; D: TRBD2
CDR3: CASSLDSDYGYTF; DNA: TGCGCCAGCAGCTTGGACAGTGACTATGGCTACACCTTC; J: TRBJ1-2; size: few; V: TRBV5-1; D: .
CDR3: CAWSVGGGNQPQHF; DNA: TGTGCCTGGAGTGTTGGGGGAGGCAATCAGCCCCAGCATTTT; J: TRBJ1-5; size: few; V: TRBV30; D: .
CDR3: CASSPTNRDRDEQYF; DNA: TGTGCCAGCAGCCCTACAAACCGGGACAGGGATGAGCAGTACTTC; J: TRBJ2-7; size: .; V: TRBV5-4; D: TRBD1
CDR3: CASSLEGAFTYNEQFF; DNA: TGTGCCAGCAGTTTGGAGGGGGCTTTCACCTACAATGAGCAGTTCTTC; J: TRBJ2-1; size: once; V: TRBV27; D: .
CDR3: CASSLARGQAEAFF; DNA: TGTGCCAGCAGCTTAGCGAGGGGGCAGGCTGAAGCTTTCTTT; J: TRBJ1-1; size: .; V: TRBV7-9; D: TRBD1
CDR3: CAWRQGDNQPQHF; DNA: TGTGCCTGGAGGCAGGGTGACAATCAGCCCCAGCATTTT; J: TRBJ1-5; size: few; V: TRBV30; D: .
CDR3: CSAGLAGVNYEQYF; DNA: TGCAGCGCGGGACTAGCGGGGGTTAACTACGAGCAGTACTTC; J: TRBJ2-7; size: few; V: TRBV29-1; D: TRBD2
CDR3: CASSPQAGQGVYGYTF; DNA: TGTGCCAGCAGCCCCCAAGCGGGACAGGGAGTCTATGGCTACACCTTC; J: TRBJ1-2; size: .; V: TRBV7-2; D: TRBD1